The entry below describes one T cell receptor (beta chain). Its antigen remains unidentified. No much larger clone exists at a distance of one base, and base qualities are not known. The intended sense of this specimen's time point label: after anti-PD-1 therapy. For bulk TCRbeta sequencing, genomic DNA was extracted from tumor biopsies or peripheral blood, and input amounts ranged from roughly 550 ng to 6,500 ng. All patients had histologically proven advanced or metastatic basal or squamous cell carcinoma and were poor candidates for surgical resection. The basal cell carcinoma cohort comprised 10 or so patients, of whom 8 or 9 had bulk tumor TCR sequencing. From the germline V gene, CDR1 is SGHRS and CDR2 is YFSETQ. Germline trimming amounts to 4 bases on V and 5 bases on J, with 9 as the count of junction bases outside the gene matches. The CDR3 covers 14 residues, taking in both the cysteine and the phenylalanine. The retained sequence is limited to the CDR3, 42 bases, with the frame set at the first base.

This specimen comes from a study of T cells in tumors after PD-1 blockade (dated by TCRdb to about 2019). Looking at the study overall: Patients with prior checkpoint blockade, systemic immunosuppressant use, or recent radiotherapy or other anti-cancer therapy within 4 weeks were excluded. Clinical response was assessed using RECIST version 1.1. Patients received pembrolizumab 200 mg every 3 weeks or cemiplimab 350 mg every 2 weeks. A subset of patients also received ongoing daily vismodegib 150 mg during anti-PD-1 treatment. Peripheral blood samples averaged about 110,000 TCR templates (range roughly 21,000-280,000) and 35,000 to 45,000 unique clonotypes. Bulk TCR sequencing was performed on around eleven peripheral blood samples from a handful of patients to compare blood and tumor clonotypes. Using site-matched tumors from BCC or SCC patients sampled before and after anti-PD-1 therapy, the study carried out paired single-cell RNA and TCR sequencing.

The paper's findings and limits, for the study overall: The source of novel T cell clones was not identified, and lymphoid organs or rare unexpanded clones within the tumor or the tumor periphery could be included among the possible sources. Around 44% of tumor TCR clonotypes were found in blood, and some novel exhausted tumor clones appeared in pre-treatment blood, suggesting peripheral recruitment.

The immunoSEQ platform was used to carry out deep TCRbeta sequencing. In the paper's pipeline: Only productive rearrangements were exported from the immunoSEQ Analyzer for further analysis. T cell phenotypes were assigned to bulk TCRbeta clonotypes by matching the clonotypes to single-cell RNA+TCR-seq clones that had the same TCRbeta sequence. Clone enrichment in tumor was calculated as tumor frequency divided by PBMC frequency from bulk TCR sequencing. TCRs were sorted with GLIPH into specificity groups, meaning clusters of distinct TCRs that share CDR3 motifs and likely recognize common antigens. Held by TCRdb, this immuneACCESS table contains in-frame sequences only and omits some clones. Under half of the omission traces to an unresolved V gene where checked; the cause of the rest is unknown. From that table come the V and J calls and clone size; the DNA was used to work out D and trimming. This sample is represented by 60,000 to 65,000 clones; under 80% of them were singletons. The ten largest account for 4% to 5% of the sample.

This specimen was PBMCs, taken after anti-PD-1 treatment. The rearrangement combines TRBV5-1 with TRBJ2-7; TRBD1 agrees with 7 junctional bases. The clonotype originates from a human donor with basal cell carcinoma. DNA sequence: TGCGCCAGCAGCCCAGGGGGTGTTAGGAACGAGCAGTACTTC. This sequence encodes CASSPGGVRNEQYF.